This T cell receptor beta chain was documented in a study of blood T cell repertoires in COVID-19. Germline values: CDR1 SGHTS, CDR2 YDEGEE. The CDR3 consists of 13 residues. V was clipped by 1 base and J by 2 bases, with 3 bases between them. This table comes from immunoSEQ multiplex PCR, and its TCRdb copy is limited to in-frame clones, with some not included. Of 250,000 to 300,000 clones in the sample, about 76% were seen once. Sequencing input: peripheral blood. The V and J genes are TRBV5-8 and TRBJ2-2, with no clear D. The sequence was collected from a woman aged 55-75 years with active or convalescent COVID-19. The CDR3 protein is CASSLLNTGELFF. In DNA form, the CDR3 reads TGTGCCAGCAGCTTGTTAAACACCGGGGAGCTGTTTTTT.